The present T cell receptor beta chain was sequenced within a study of T cell responses to AZD1222 COVID-19 vaccine. Method: immunoSEQ multiplex PCR; TCRdb's copy keeps in-frame clones and lacks some. The sample consists of about 120,000 clones, approximately 92% of them appearing once. Details on this clone: The antigen is unknown.

Germline loops: CDR1 SGDLS, CDR2 YYNGEE. V dropped 0 bases and J dropped 3 bases, with 13 bases sitting between them. This CDR3 has 15 residues. Whole-study findings and limits: Females outnumbered males among donors, who were mostly white British; clonal diversity was possibly underestimated. Scientists sampled the repertoires only once the peak T cell response had passed.

The source of this sequence is an adult in good health. The rearrangement links TRBV9 to TRBJ2-7; D call uncertain. Sequencing used peripheral blood, obtained on day 0 of AZD1222 vaccination. The CDR3 DNA is TGTGCCAGCAGCGTAGAAGGTGACTGGGTCTACGAGCAGTACTTC. This translates into CASSVEGDWVYEQYF.